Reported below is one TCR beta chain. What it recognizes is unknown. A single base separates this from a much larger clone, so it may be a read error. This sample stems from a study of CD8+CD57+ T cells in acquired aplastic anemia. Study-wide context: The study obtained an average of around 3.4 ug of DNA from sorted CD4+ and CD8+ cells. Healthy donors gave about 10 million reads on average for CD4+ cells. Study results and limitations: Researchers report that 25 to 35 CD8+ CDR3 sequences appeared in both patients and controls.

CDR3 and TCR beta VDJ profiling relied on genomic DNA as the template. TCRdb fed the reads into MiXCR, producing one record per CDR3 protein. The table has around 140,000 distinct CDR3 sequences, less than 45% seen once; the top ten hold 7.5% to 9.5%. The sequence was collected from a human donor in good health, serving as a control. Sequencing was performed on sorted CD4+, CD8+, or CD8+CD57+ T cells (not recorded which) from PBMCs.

CDR3 DNA: TGTGCCGGCAGCTTAGGTCCGGCAGAGGGCTATGGCTACACCTTC. Translated: CAGSLGPAEGYGYTF. The J gene is TRBJ1-2, the V gene TRBV7-9; D is unclear. This CDR3 has 15 amino acids. Germline-derived CDR1 and CDR2 are SEHNR and FQNEAQ (reference sequence).